The T cell receptor (beta chain) described here comes from a study of shared clonotypes between healthy human individuals. Study background: CD4 naive and CD4 memory each took three plates per donor, while CD8 naive took two and CD8 memory one.

Study findings and constraints: Some naive CD4 clonotypes, about 5.5%, turned up in common across a handful of donors. A reduction in generation probabilities was seen for non-shared clonotypes relative to those shared by all four donors.

This CDR3 has 16 residues. Germline V gene sequence: CDR1 LGHNA, CDR2 YSLEER. V lost 0 bases and J 1 base, leaving 12 bases between the germline ends. Profiled with immunoSEQ multiplex PCR; TCRdb holds only in-frame clones, not every one. This sample has approximately 340,000 clones, with under 80% found just once. In the case of this clone: Its antigen is unknown.

This rearrangement joins TRBV4-3 to TRBJ1-1; D may be TRBD1 (5 bases). The sequence was collected from a man in his thirties or forties in good health. The material sequenced was memory CD4+ T cells sorted from blood. Described subset: CD45RA-negative fraction. CDR3 DNA: TGCGCCAGCAGCCAAGATCGGAAAGGGACGAACACTGAAGCTTTCTTT. This gives the protein CASSQDRKGTNTEAFF.